The clone carrying this T cell receptor (beta chain) has only a few counts. The CDR3 runs to 17 residues. Germline lookup yields CDR1 LNHDA and CDR2 SQIVND (reference sequence). Losses at the gene ends were 1 base for V and 0 bases for J; bases not matched to a gene: 4. In the original analysis: Amplifying reference gene primers gave estimates of nucleated cell counts. Measured with immunoSEQ multiplex PCR; TCRdb has only the in-frame clones, and not every one. Clonal size and the V and J genes are those of that table, whereas D and trimming came from the DNA. The sample includes around 170,000 clones, roughly 80% seen only once; the top ten take about 1.5%. This entry is derived from a study of blood T cell repertoires in COVID-19. At the level of the study: Sample material is recorded as cDNA or gDNA derived from T cells, B-cell-depleted T cells, or PBMCs.

Sequencing was carried out using peripheral blood. The chain carries TRBV19 and TRBJ2-1; 9 nucleotides align to TRBD2. The receptor was isolated from a human donor in a cohort sampled during active COVID-19. CDR3 residues: CASSIGAGGSSYNEQFF. The DNA for the CDR3 is TGTGCCAGTAGTATAGGGGCGGGAGGGAGCTCCTACAATGAGCAGTTCTTC.